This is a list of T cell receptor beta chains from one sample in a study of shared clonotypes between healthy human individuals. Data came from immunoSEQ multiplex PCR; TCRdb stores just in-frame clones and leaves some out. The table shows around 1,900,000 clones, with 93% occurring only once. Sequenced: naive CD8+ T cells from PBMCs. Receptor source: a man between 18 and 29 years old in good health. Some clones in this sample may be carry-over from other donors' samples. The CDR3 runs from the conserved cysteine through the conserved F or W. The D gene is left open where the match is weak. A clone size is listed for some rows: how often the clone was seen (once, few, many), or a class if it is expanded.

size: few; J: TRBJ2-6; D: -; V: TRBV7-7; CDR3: CASSPLGHSGANVLTF; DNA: TGTGCCAGCAGCCCACTGGGACACTCTGGGGCCAACGTCCTGACTTTC
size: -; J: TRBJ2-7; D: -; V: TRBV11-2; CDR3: CASSLPYNLRGEQYF; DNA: TGTGCCAGCAGCTTACCCTACAACCTACGTGGGGAGCAGTACTTC
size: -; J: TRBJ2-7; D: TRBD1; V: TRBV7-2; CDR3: CASSSRQGVRYEQYF; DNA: TGTGCCAGCAGCTCCCGACAGGGGGTGAGATACGAGCAGTACTTC
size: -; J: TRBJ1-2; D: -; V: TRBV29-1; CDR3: CSVDRVNVGYGYTF; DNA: TGCAGCGTTGACCGGGTCAACGTGGGCTATGGCTACACCTTC
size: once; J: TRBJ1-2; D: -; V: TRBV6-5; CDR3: CASTPSCWSCGYTF; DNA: TGTGCCAGCACCCCTTCTTGTTGGAGTTGTGGCTACACCTTC
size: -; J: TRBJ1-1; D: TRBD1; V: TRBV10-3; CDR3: CAARDRALNTEAFF; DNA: TGTGCCGCCAGGGACAGGGCCCTGAACACTGAAGCTTTCTTT
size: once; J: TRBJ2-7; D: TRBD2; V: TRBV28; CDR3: CATSPERGPYEQYF; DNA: TGTGCCACCTCACCCGAGCGGGGCCCCTACGAGCAGTACTTC
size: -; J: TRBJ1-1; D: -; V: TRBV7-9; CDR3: CASSTTAKIGEAFF; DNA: TGTGCCAGCAGCACCACCGCCAAGATAGGTGAAGCTTTCTTT
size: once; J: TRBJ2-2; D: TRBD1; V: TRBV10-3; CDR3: CAISPGQGAGELFF; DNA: TGTGCCATCAGCCCAGGACAGGGGGCCGGGGAGCTGTTTTTT
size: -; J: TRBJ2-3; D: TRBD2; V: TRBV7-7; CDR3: CASSLDAGLAGPESQYF; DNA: TGTGCCAGCAGCTTAGATGCGGGACTAGCGGGACCAGAGTCGCAGTATTTT
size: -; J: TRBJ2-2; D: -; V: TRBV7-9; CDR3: CASSARGSGELFF; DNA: TGTGCCAGCAGCGCGAGGGGTTCCGGGGAGCTGTTTTTT
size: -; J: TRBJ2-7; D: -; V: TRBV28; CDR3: CASSLVEGFEQYF; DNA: TGTGCCAGCAGTTTAGTAGAGGGATTCGAGCAGTACTTC
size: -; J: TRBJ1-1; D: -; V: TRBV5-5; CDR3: CASSLEGGTNTEAFF; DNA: TGTGCCAGCAGCTTGGAGGGGGGCACGAACACTGAAGCTTTCTTT
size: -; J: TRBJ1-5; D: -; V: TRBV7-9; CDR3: CASSFPNQPQHF; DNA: TGTGCCAGCAGCTTCCCGAATCAGCCCCAGCATTTT
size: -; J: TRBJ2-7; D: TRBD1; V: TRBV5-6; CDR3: CASSTPGQGYEQYF; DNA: TGTGCCAGCAGCACCCCGGGACAGGGCTACGAGCAGTACTTC
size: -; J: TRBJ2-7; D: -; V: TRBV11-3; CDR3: CASSLMHPSHLSSYEQYF; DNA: TGTGCCAGCAGCTTGATGCACCCATCCCATCTGAGCTCCTACGAGCAGTACTTC
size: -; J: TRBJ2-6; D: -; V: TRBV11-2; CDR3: CASTLYRTVFFSGANVLTF; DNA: TGTGCCAGCACCCTATATAGGACAGTCTTTTTCTCTGGGGCCAACGTCCTGACTTTC
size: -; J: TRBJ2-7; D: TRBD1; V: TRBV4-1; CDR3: CASRPGQGTYEQYF; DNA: TGCGCCAGCAGACCGGGACAGGGAACCTACGAGCAGTACTTC
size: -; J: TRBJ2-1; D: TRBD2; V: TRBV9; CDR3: CASSGRLAGKFPYNEQFF; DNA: TGTGCCAGCAGCGGCCGACTAGCGGGAAAGTTCCCCTACAATGAGCAGTTCTTC
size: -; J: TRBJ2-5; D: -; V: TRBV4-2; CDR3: CASSQGSAPSQETQYF; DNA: TGTGCCAGCAGCCAAGGGTCAGCGCCTTCCCAAGAGACCCAGTACTTC
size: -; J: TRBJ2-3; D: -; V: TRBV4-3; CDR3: CASSQGTGDTQYF; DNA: TGCGCCAGCAGCCAAGGGACTGGCGATACGCAGTATTTT
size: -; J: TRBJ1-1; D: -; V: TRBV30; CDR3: CAWSVRALGAMNTEAFF; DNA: TGTGCCTGGAGTGTACGAGCCTTAGGGGCGATGAACACTGAAGCTTTCTTT
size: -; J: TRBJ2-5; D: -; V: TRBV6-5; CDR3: CASSYRTGTPKETQYF; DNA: TGTGCCAGCAGTTACCGGACCGGGACCCCAAAAGAGACCCAGTACTTC
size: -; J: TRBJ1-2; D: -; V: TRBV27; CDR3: CASSPSAGLANYGYTF; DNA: TGTGCCAGCAGTCCCTCTGCTGGCCTAGCTAACTATGGCTACACCTTC
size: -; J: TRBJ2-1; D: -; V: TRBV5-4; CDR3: CASSLGGISSYNEQFF; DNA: TGTGCCAGCAGCCTCGGGGGCATCAGCTCCTACAATGAGCAGTTCTTC
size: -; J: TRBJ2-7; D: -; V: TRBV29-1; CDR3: CSVATMGYEQYF; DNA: TGCAGCGTTGCCACGATGGGGTACGAGCAGTACTTC
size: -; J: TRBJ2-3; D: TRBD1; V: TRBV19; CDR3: CASSGQGISYDTQYF; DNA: TGTGCCAGTAGCGGACAGGGGATATCGTACGATACGCAGTATTTT
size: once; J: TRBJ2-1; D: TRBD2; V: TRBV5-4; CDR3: CASSLLAGGDEQFF; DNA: TGTGCCAGCAGCTTACTAGCGGGAGGGGATGAGCAGTTCTTC
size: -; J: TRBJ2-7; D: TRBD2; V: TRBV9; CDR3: CASSHDPTSGSYEQYF; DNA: TGTGCCAGCAGCCACGACCCGACTAGCGGGAGTTACGAGCAGTACTTC
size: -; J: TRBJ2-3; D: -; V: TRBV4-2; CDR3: CASSPLLRATDTQYF; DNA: TGTGCCAGCAGCCCGTTACTCCGGGCCACAGATACGCAGTATTTT
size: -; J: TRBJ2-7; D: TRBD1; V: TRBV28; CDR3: CASSFPGTAYEQYF; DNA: TGTGCCAGCAGTTTCCCCGGGACAGCTTACGAGCAGTACTTC
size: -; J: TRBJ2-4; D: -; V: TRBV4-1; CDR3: CASSQPRDSIISAKNIQYF; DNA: TGCGCCAGCAGCCAACCCAGGGACTCTATCATTAGCGCCAAAAACATTCAGTACTTC
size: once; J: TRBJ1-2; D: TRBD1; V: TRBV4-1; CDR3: CASTQTGNNYGYTF; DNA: TGCGCCAGCACCCAGACAGGGAATAACTATGGCTACACCTTC
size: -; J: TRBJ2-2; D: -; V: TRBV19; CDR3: CASSMGGRNTGELFF; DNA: TGTGCCAGTAGTATGGGGGGTCGGAACACCGGGGAGCTGTTTTTT
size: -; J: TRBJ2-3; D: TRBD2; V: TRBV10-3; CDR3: CAISPGTSGRPYTDTQYF; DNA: TGTGCCATCAGCCCCGGGACTAGCGGGAGGCCCTACACAGATACGCAGTATTTT
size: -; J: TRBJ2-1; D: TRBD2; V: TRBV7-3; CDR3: CASSPSGGSNEQFF; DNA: TGTGCCAGCAGCCCCTCGGGGGGGAGCAATGAGCAGTTCTTC
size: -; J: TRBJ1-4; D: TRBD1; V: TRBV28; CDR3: CASSLGQGEWGEKLFF; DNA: TGTGCCAGCAGCCTAGGACAGGGCGAATGGGGTGAAAAACTGTTTTTT
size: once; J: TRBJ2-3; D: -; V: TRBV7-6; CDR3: CASSPIPGTDTQYF; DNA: TGTGCCAGCAGCCCAATTCCCGGCACAGATACGCAGTATTTT
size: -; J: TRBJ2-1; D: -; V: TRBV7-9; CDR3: CASSFGASYNEQFF; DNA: TGTGCCAGCAGCTTTGGGGCTTCCTACAATGAGCAGTTCTTC
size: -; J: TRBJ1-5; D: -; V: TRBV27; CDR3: CASSVIQGDQPQHF; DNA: TGTGCCAGCAGTGTCATACAGGGTGATCAGCCCCAGCATTTT
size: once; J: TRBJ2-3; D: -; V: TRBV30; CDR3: CASTNITDTQYF; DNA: TGTGCCTCGACAAATATCACAGATACGCAGTATTTT
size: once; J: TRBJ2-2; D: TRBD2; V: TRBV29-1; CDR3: CSVHSTSGRNTGELFF; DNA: TGCAGCGTGCATTCAACTAGCGGGAGAAACACCGGGGAGCTGTTTTTT
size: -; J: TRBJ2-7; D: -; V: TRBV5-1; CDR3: CASSLESQWYEQYF; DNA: TGCGCCAGCAGCTTGGAATCACAGTGGTACGAGCAGTACTTC
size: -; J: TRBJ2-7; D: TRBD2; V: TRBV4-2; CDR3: CASSQGGGGLAGGGAEQYF; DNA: TGTGCCAGCAGCCAAGGAGGGGGCGGACTAGCGGGAGGTGGGGCCGAGCAGTACTTC
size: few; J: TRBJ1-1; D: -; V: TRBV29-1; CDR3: CSVVDSLNTEAFF; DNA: TGCAGCGTTGTCGACTCCCTGAACACTGAAGCTTTCTTT
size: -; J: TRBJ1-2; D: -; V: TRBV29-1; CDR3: CSVQGGAGYGYTF; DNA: TGCAGCGTTCAGGGTGGGGCAGGCTATGGCTACACCTTC
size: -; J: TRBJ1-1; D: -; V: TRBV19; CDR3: CASSSGPGPGTEAFF; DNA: TGTGCCAGTAGTTCCGGACCTGGGCCGGGGACTGAAGCTTTCTTT
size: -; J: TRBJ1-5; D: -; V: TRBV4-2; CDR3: CASSQDRNNQPQHF; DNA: TGTGCCAGCAGCCAAGATCGCAACAATCAGCCCCAGCATTTT
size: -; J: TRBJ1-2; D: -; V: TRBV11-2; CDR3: CASSFSAALNYGYTF; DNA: TGTGCCAGCAGCTTTAGTGCAGCACTAAACTATGGCTACACCTTC
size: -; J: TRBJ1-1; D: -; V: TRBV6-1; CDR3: CASSEEGARTEAFF; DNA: TGTGCCAGCAGTGAAGAAGGAGCTCGGACTGAAGCTTTCTTT